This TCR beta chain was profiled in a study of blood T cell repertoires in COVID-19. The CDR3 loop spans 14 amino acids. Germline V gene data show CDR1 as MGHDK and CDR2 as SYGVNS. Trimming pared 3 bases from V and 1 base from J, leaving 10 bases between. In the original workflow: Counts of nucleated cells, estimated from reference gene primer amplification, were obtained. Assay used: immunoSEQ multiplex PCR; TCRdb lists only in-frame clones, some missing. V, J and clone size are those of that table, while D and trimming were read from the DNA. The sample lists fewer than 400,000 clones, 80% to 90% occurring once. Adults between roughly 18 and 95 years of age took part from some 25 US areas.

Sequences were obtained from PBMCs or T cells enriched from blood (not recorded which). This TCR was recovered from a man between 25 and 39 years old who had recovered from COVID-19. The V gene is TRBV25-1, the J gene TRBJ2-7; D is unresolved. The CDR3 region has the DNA TGTGCCAGCAGTGACCCGGTCGTGTCCTACGAGCAGTACTTC. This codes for CASSDPVVSYEQYF.